What follows are 22 T cell receptor beta chains derived from one specimen sequenced in a study of T cells after yellow fever vaccination. One entry per CDR3 protein, called by TCRdb with MiXCR from the 5' RACE reads. In the table there are some 200,000 distinct CDR3 sequences, 2.5% to 3.5% of which are singletons. Sequencing was performed on CD4+ T cells sorted from PBMCs, taken 10 days after the yellow fever booster vaccination. Receptors originate from a man aged 18 to 29 who received the YFV17D yellow fever vaccine.

This clonotype was seen at least ten times. The chain has TRBV4-1 and TRBJ1-4, with a tentative D call TRBD1 (5 bases). CDR1 MGHRA and CDR2 YSYEKL come from the germline V gene. The V end was cut by 0 bases, the J end by 8 bases, with 28 bases between. The CDR3 spans 20 residues. The chain's CDR3 is CASSQDRFVLIGQGPEKLFF. The DNA of the CDR3 is TGCGCCAGCAGCCAAGATCGATTCGTTCTTATTGGGCAGGGACCCGAAAAACTGTTTTTT.

This clonotype has at least ten counts. The CDR3 DNA reads as TGTGCCAGCAGTCAACTCCTTAATGAGCAGTTCTTC. It specifies CASSQLLNEQFF. This chain uses TRBV27 with TRBJ2-1; D unclear. Germline loops: CDR1 MNHEY, CDR2 SMNVEV (reference sequence). The CDR3 consists of 12 residues. The ends were cut back, 5 bases at V and 7 bases at J, with 9 bases in the middle.

This clonotype was seen a handful of times. The CDR3 region is CASSFLGAGDEQFF. The DNA of the CDR3 is TGTGCCAGCAGTTTTCTCGGGGCTGGGGATGAGCAGTTCTTC. The V and J genes are TRBV27 and TRBJ2-1, with D perhaps given as TRBD1 or TRBD2 (5 bases each). The CDR3 consists of 14 residues. Trimming pared 3 bases from V and 8 bases from J, leaving 14 bases between. CDR1 is MNHEY, CDR2 SMNVEV, per germline (reference sequence).

The genes are TRBV5-5 and TRBJ1-2, with D hard to call. Trimming took off 1 base at V and 2 bases at J, with 9 bases between the two ends. The germline gives CDR1 SGHKS, CDR2 YYEKEE (reference sequence). This CDR3 has 14 residues. This chain's CDR3 is CASSLSPENYGYTF. The CDR3 DNA reads TGTGCCAGCAGCTTGTCTCCAGAAAACTATGGCTACACCTTC.

In this sample, this clonotype turned up a few times. This sequence joins TRBV5-1 and TRBJ1-6; TRBD1 might be the D (5 bases). The germline gives CDR1 SGHRS, CDR2 YFSETQ. Trimming removed 7 bases from V and 5 bases from J, with 10 bases in between. This CDR3 region has 13 residues. The CDR3 loop is CASGTDHNSPLHF. DNA of the CDR3: TGCGCCAGCGGGACCGACCATAATTCACCCCTCCACTTT.

This clonotype was picked up many times. The chain combines TRBV29-1 with TRBJ2-3, with 11 positions matching TRBD2. Germline-derived CDR1 and CDR2 are SQVTM and ANQGSEA. This CDR3 has 13 amino acids. The V gene end was trimmed by 7 bases and the J gene end by 4 bases; junction bases not matched to a gene: 4. The CDR3 loop reads CSARTSGPDTQYF. DNA for the CDR3: TGCAGCGCTAGGACTAGCGGGCCAGATACGCAGTATTTT.

The V call is TRBV12-3 or TRBV12-4, the J call TRBJ1-6, with a tentative D call TRBD1 (5 bases). The V gene lost 4 bases and the J gene lost 13 bases, with 14 bases spanning the gap. The CDR3 totals 13 residues. Written as DNA, the CDR3 is TGTGCCAGCAGTTCTGAGGGGTCTCTCCCCCTCCACTTT. Its protein is CASSSEGSLPLHF.

The table lists this clonotype with a few counts. With a much larger clone just one base away, this may be a read error. It is likely a read error, because the conserved phenylalanine at the end of the CDR3 is missing. The rearrangement joins TRBV5-5 to TRBJ1-1; D gene uncertain. There are 15 residues in the CDR3. V lost 4 bases and J 2 bases, leaving 15 bases between the germline ends. Germline assignment: CDR1 SGHKS and CDR2 YYEKEE (reference sequence). The CDR3 region has the DNA TGTGCCAGCAGCCTTGTTGGGCTGCCTAACACTGAAGCTTTCCTT. Translation: CASSLVGLPNTEAFL.

The sample holds many counts of this clonotype. This rearrangement joins TRBV7-3 to TRBJ2-1; 10 bases are a match to TRBD2. The CDR3 has 16 amino acids. Trimming at V came to 2 bases and at J to 8 bases, leaving 9 bases not matched to a gene. Germline CDR1 and CDR2: SGHTA and FQGTGA. CDR3 protein: CASSLSLAGAKDEQFF. In nucleotides, the CDR3 is TGTGCCAGCAGCTTATCTCTAGCGGGGGCTAAGGATGAGCAGTTCTTC.

This clonotype was counted at least ten times. The gene calls are TRBV5-1 and TRBJ1-1; no definite D call. The CDR3 contains 13 residues. Germline V lookup: CDR1 SGHRS, CDR2 YFSETQ. V lost 7 bases and J lost 1, with 11 bases in between. CDR3 DNA sequence: TGCGCCAGCGGGGTGTTGCGGAACACTGAAGCTTTCTTT. Amino acids: CASGVLRNTEAFF.

This clonotype was found many times. This chain uses TRBV18 with TRBJ2-3; D is unresolved. Germline V lookup: CDR1 KGHSH, CDR2 LQKENI. V gave up 8 bases and J gave up 11 bases, with 17 bases separating them. This CDR3 comprises 12 residues. Here the CDR3 DNA reads TGTGCCAGCGCAACCCAATCGGTGGGGCAGTATTTT. It codes for CASATQSVGQYF.

This clonotype was picked up many times. V is TRBV12-3 or TRBV12-4 and J is TRBJ2-2; no clear D. Deletions cut 7 bases from V and 5 bases from J, with 11 bases between. This CDR3 is 13 amino acids long. The CDR3 spells CASINYQTGELFF. CDR3 sequence (DNA): TGTGCCAGCATCAACTACCAAACCGGGGAGCTGTTTTTT.

This clonotype was counted many times. J is TRBJ2-2 and V is TRBV5-1; D ambiguous. The CDR3 spans 14 residues. The V end lost 2 bases, the J end lost 5 bases, and 10 bases lay between the germline ends. Per the germline V gene, CDR1 is SGHRS and CDR2 is YFSETQ. CDR3 sequence (DNA): TGCGCCAGCAGCTTTGGGGATCGGACCGGGGAGCTGTTTTTT. Its translation is CASSFGDRTGELFF.

This clonotype has just a few counts. The V and J genes are TRBV2 and TRBJ2-3, with TRBD2 identical over 7 bases. Germline V lookup: CDR1 SNHLY, CDR2 FYNNEI. The J segment lost 0 bases and the V segment lost 4 bases, leaving 4 bases of the junction unmatched. The CDR3 spans 15 residues. CDR3 nucleotides: TGTGCCAGCAGTGTCGGGGGGATGAGCACAGATACGCAGTATTTT. The encoded protein is CASSVGGMSTDTQYF.

In its sample, this clonotype was seen many times. The gene calls are TRBV6-2 or TRBV6-3 and TRBJ2-2; D not resolved. The V gene's germline CDR1 is MNHEY and CDR2 SVGEGT. The CDR3 runs 14 residues. V was clipped by 5 bases and J by 3 bases, with 10 bases between them. CDR3 residues: CASSPFTYTGELFF. The CDR3 DNA reads as TGTGCCAGCAGTCCCTTCACCTACACCGGGGAGCTGTTTTTT.

This clonotype was observed many times. One end of the junction varies from germline; a read error may be responsible. This chain joins TRBV7-7 and TRBJ2-5, with TRBD1 identical over 9 bases. Germline CDR1 is SSHAT and CDR2 is FNYEAQ (reference sequence). The CDR3 has 15 amino acids. The CDR3 sequence: CASSSGTGWYETQYF. CDR3 bases: TGTGCTAGCAGCTCCGGGACAGGGTGGTACGAGACCCAGTACTTC.

This clonotype was detected ten times or more. The chain links TRBV9 to TRBJ1-6, with TRBD1 matching 7 bases. Germline trimming cut 7 bases from V and 6 bases from J; bases unmatched to any gene: 7. The CDR3 sequence is 14 residues long. Germline values: CDR1 SGDLS, CDR2 YYNGEE. CDR3 in DNA: TGTGCCAGCGGAAAAGGGGGCAGTAATTCACCCCTCCACTTT. Translation: CASGKGGSNSPLHF.

The chain recombines TRBV15 with TRBJ2-7; 12 nucleotides match TRBD1. Per germline, CDR1 LNHNV and CDR2 YYDKDF (reference sequence). CDR3 length: 14 residues. J lost 6 bases, V lost 7 bases, and 7 bases had no gene match. The CDR3 DNA follows: TGTGCCACCACTCCGGGACAGGGGGCAGGCGAGCAGTACTTC. Residues: CATTPGQGAGEQYF.

This clonotype appeared many times. The chain combines TRBV5-1 with TRBJ1-1; D not certain. The CDR3 contains 15 residues. Germline CDR1 SGHRS, CDR2 YFSETQ. Trimming left V 0 bases short and J 0 bases short, with 9 bases between. The CDR3 reads CASSLEGNMNTEAFF. CDR3 DNA: TGCGCCAGCAGCTTGGAAGGGAACATGAACACTGAAGCTTTCTTT. The variable domain in full, with the rest retrieved from reference TRBV5-1 and TRBJ1-1, is KAGVTQTPRYLIKTRGQQVTLSCSPISGHRSVSWYQQTPGQGLQFLFEYFSETQRNKGNFPGRFSGRQFSNSRSEMNVSTLELGDSALYLCASSLEGNMNTEAFFGQGTRLTVV.

This clonotype occurred a few times. J is TRBJ2-2 and V is TRBV5-4, with TRBD1 as a possible D gene (6 bases). The CDR3 runs 13 residues. Trimming took 4 bases from V and 7 from J, leaving 11 bases between them. CDR1 and CDR2 (germline): SGHNT, YYREEE (reference sequence). The CDR3 DNA reads as TGTGCCAGCAGCACGAACAGGGTCGGGGAGCTGTTTTTT. The encoded protein is CASSTNRVGELFF. Based on the CDR3 plus reference TRBV5-4 and TRBJ2-2, the full variable domain is ETGVTQSPTHLIKTRGQQVTLRCSSQSGHNTVSWYQQALGQGPQFIFQYYREEENGRGNFPPRFSGLQFPNYSSELNVNALELDDSALYLCASSTNRVGELFFGEGSRLTVL.

This clonotype has a count of ten or more. The CDR3 loop reads CASSPLGWEAFF. The CDR3 region has the DNA TGTGCCAGCAGCCCTCTGGGTTGGGAAGCTTTCTTT. This chain uses TRBV7-9 with TRBJ1-1; no firm D call. V was clipped by 5 bases and J by 8 bases, with 12 bases between them. The CDR3 sequence is 12 residues long. The germline gives CDR1 SEHNR, CDR2 FQNEAQ (reference sequence).

The genes are TRBV12-3 or TRBV12-4 and TRBJ1-5; 10 bases are a match to TRBD1. Losses at the gene ends were 5 bases for V and 7 bases for J; bases not matched to a gene: 8. This CDR3 region has 15 residues. CDR3 residues: CASSPQPGQGQPQHF. CDR3 nucleotides: TGTGCCAGCAGTCCCCAACCGGGACAGGGGCAGCCCCAGCATTTT.